This TCR beta chain emerged from a study of PD-1 blockade in classical Hodgkin lymphoma. General study results and limits: Diminished baseline TCR diversity has been reported in newly diagnosed patients relative to healthy donors. Prior to therapy, complete responders displayed diversity much like that of newly diagnosed patients.

About this clone itself: The target antigen is unknown.

With no exception, relapse followed autologous stem cell transplantation in all patients, and brentuximab vedotin exposure varied. Classifying best responses yielded complete response, partial response or progressive disease. The data were produced by immunoSEQ multiplex PCR, yet TCRdb's version contains in-frame clones alone and is incomplete. This table has about 10,000 clones, over 70% appearing once. Specimen: peripheral blood mononuclear cells (PBMCs), collected before the second cycle of nivolumab. This clonotype was obtained from a human donor with classical Hodgkin lymphoma.

CDR3 region: CASSPASFDNEQFF. CDR3 sequence (DNA): TGTGCCAGCAGCCCAGCGAGCTTCGACAATGAGCAGTTCTTC. The chain links TRBV7-2 to TRBJ2-1; no definite D call. V lost 5 bases to trimming and J lost 5 bases, with 13 bases between them. The germline V gene encodes CDR1 SGHTA and CDR2 FQGNSA. CDR3 length: 14 amino acids. The variable domain in full, completed from reference TRBV7-2 and TRBJ2-1, reads GAGVSQSPSNKVTEKGKDVELRCDPISGHTALYWYRQSLGQGLEFLIYFQGNSAPDKSGLPSDRFSAERTGGSVSTLTIQRTQQEDSAVYLCASSPASFDNEQFFGPGTRLTVL.